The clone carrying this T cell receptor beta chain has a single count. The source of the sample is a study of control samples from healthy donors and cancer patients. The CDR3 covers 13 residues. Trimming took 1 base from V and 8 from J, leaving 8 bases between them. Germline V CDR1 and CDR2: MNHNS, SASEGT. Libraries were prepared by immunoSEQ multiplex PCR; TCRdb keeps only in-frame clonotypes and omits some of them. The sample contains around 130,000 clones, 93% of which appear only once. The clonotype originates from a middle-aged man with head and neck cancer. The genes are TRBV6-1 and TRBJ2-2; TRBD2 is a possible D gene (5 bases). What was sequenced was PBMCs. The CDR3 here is CASSEGERGELFF. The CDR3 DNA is TGTGCCAGCAGTGAAGGGGAGCGAGGGGAGCTGTTTTTT.